The rows below give T cell receptor beta chains drawn from one sample of a study of blood T cell repertoires in COVID-19. Assay: immunoSEQ multiplex PCR; the TCRdb copy retains only in-frame clones and omits some. The data show about 54,000 clones, more than 75% seen once. Sample: peripheral blood. These TCRs come from a man aged 45 to 65 with active COVID-19. Each CDR3 is given with its conserved first and last residue. The D gene is left open where the match is weak. Some rows have no size entry. The others give once, few or many, or a class for an expanded clone.

j_call v_call clone_size d_call cdr3_nt cdr3_aa
TRBJ2-7 TRBV27 NA NA TGTGCCAGCAGTTTGGAACGGGAACGGACTACCTACGAGCAGTACTTC CASSLERERTTYEQYF
TRBJ1-1 TRBV7-2 NA NA TGTGCCAGCAGCTTAATACCCACAGGGCCTACTGAAGCTTTCTTT CASSLIPTGPTEAFF
TRBJ2-1 TRBV7-2 NA TRBD2 TGTGCCAGCAGCTTGTTCGGACTAGCGGGCTCCTACAATGAGCAGTTCTTC CASSLFGLAGSYNEQFF
TRBJ1-1 TRBV30 NA TRBD1 TGTGCCTGGAGTGGGACAGGGGGGGTGAACACTGAAGCTTTCTTT CAWSGTGGVNTEAFF
TRBJ1-2 TRBV7-6 once TRBD1 TGTGCCAGCAGCTCAGGGGGCGCCGGCTATGGCTACACCTTC CASSSGGAGYGYTF
TRBJ2-1 TRBV28 NA TRBD2 TGTGCCAGCAGTTTACCCCCTGGGTGGGGGGGAAGGCCCAATGAGCAGTTCTTC CASSLPPGWGGRPNEQFF
TRBJ1-1 TRBV4-3 NA NA TGCGCCAGCAGCCAAGACAGGTTTTCGAACACTGAAGCTTTCTTT CASSQDRFSNTEAFF
TRBJ2-5 TRBV20-1 NA NA TGCAGTGAACAGTTTCAAGAGACCCAGTACTTC CSEQFQETQYF
TRBJ1-3 TRBV24-1 once TRBD1 TGTGCCACCAGCCAGACAGGGGACTCTGGAAACACCATATATTTT CATSQTGDSGNTIYF
TRBJ2-1 TRBV3-1/TRBV3-2 NA NA TGTGCCAGCAGCCAAGAGCGCCGCTCCTACAATGAGCAGTTCTTC CASSQERRSYNEQFF
TRBJ2-2 TRBV4-1 once TRBD1 TGCGCCAGCAGATTAACAGGGGGTTGGACCGGGGAGCTGTTTTTT CASRLTGGWTGELFF
TRBJ1-4 TRBV5-1 NA NA TGCGCCAGCGGACAAGACGGGTCAACTAATGAAAAACTGTTTTTT CASGQDGSTNEKLFF
TRBJ2-5 TRBV5-1 NA TRBD2 TGCGCCAGCAGCTCCCGACTAGCGGGGGGGCAGGGGACCCAGTACTTC CASSSRLAGGQGTQYF
TRBJ1-5 TRBV25-1 NA NA TGTGCCAGCAGTCTAGGGGAAACTCAGCCCCAGCATTTT CASSLGETQPQHF
TRBJ2-3 TRBV7-8 NA TRBD1 TGTGCCAGCAAGACAGGGGGCCCCGCAGATACGCAGTATTTT CASKTGGPADTQYF
TRBJ2-7 TRBV28 NA NA TGTGCCAGCAGTATACAGGTTCCCCTAACAAACTACGAGCAGTACTTC CASSIQVPLTNYEQYF
TRBJ1-2 TRBV19 NA NA TGTGCCAGTAGTATAGGCAGGAAGAACTATGGCTACACCTTC CASSIGRKNYGYTF
TRBJ1-2 TRBV19 NA TRBD1 TGTGCCAGTAGTATCGCCGGGACAGGGATTTATGGCTACACCTTC CASSIAGTGIYGYTF
TRBJ2-3 TRBV2 NA NA TGTGCCAGCAGTGGACAACAGGGCGATACGCAGTATTTT CASSGQQGDTQYF
TRBJ2-7 TRBV19 NA NA TGTGCCAGTAGTAGACCTCAGGGCGGTAGCTCCTACGAGCAGTACTTC CASSRPQGGSSYEQYF
TRBJ2-7 TRBV7-9 few NA TGTGCCAGCAGCAGAGGAGGGATGGGCGAGCAGTACTTC CASSRGGMGEQYF
TRBJ2-7 TRBV6-2/TRBV6-3 NA NA TGTGCCAGCAGTTACTCGAGAGTTAACGAGCAGTACTTC CASSYSRVNEQYF
TRBJ2-1 TRBV20-1 NA TRBD2 TGCAGTGCTAGTCTACTAGCGGGGGGCCGCTACAATGAGCAGTTCTTC CSASLLAGGRYNEQFF
TRBJ2-5 TRBV27 NA TRBD2 TGTGCCAGCAGTCAACTAGCGGGGAGATTCCAAGAGACCCAGTACTTC CASSQLAGRFQETQYF
TRBJ2-7 TRBV4-1 NA TRBD1 TGCGCCAGCAGCCGGGACAGACAATACGAGCAGTACTTC CASSRDRQYEQYF
TRBJ2-2 TRBV7-2 NA TRBD2 TGTGCCAGCAGCATGCAGACTAGCGGGGGCGGGGAGCTGTTTTTT CASSMQTSGGGELFF
TRBJ2-7 TRBV21-1 NA NA TGTGCCAGCAGCACCAAAAGACAGGGGGCAGGCTACGAGCAGTACTTC CASSTKRQGAGYEQYF
TRBJ1-2 TRBV28 NA NA TGTGCCAGCAGTTTTCGTCTACGGTTTAACTATGGCTACACCTTC CASSFRLRFNYGYTF
TRBJ2-5 TRBV30 NA TRBD1 TGTGCCTGGGACAGGGGGCTCTCGGAGACCCAGTACTTC CAWDRGLSETQYF
TRBJ1-4 TRBV28 NA NA TGTGCCAGCAGTCGAAAGGGAGAGGAAAAACTGTTTTTT CASSRKGEEKLFF
TRBJ1-2 TRBV5-4 once NA TGTGCCAGCAGCCCCCCGGGACGGTCTATTCAGGGGAGGGACTACACCTTC CASSPPGRSIQGRDYTF
TRBJ2-5 TRBV5-4 NA NA TGTGCCAGCAGCCCGACGATGACAGGAGAAGAGACCCAGTACTTC CASSPTMTGEETQYF
TRBJ1-6 TRBV27 NA TRBD1 TGTGCCAGCAGTTCCCTTTGGGGACAGGGCTATAATTCACCCCTCCACTTT CASSSLWGQGYNSPLHF
TRBJ2-7 TRBV28 NA TRBD2 TGTGCCAGCAGTCTCCTGGGAGGGTATAAGCAGTACTTC CASSLLGGYKQYF
TRBJ1-1 TRBV9 NA NA TGTGCCAGCAGCGAGGGGGGGAGGACTGAAGCTTTCTTT CASSEGGRTEAFF
TRBJ2-7 TRBV2 NA NA TGTGCCAGCAGTGATTTACAGGGTTTCTCCTACGAGCAGTACTTC CASSDLQGFSYEQYF
TRBJ2-2 TRBV25-1 NA NA TGTGCCAGCAGTGACCGAGTTCTGGGGACTGGGGAGCTGTTTTTT CASSDRVLGTGELFF